The 23 T cell receptor beta chains given below trace back to one sample, sequenced in a study of OX40 agonist ivuxolimab in advanced cancers. The table came from immunoSEQ multiplex PCR; TCRdb's copy has only in-frame clones and leaves some out. The repertoire holds 65,000 to 70,000 clones, with approximately 78% as singletons. Sequences were derived from CD4+ or CD8+ T cells sorted from blood, sampled in a trial of the OX40 agonist ivuxolimab. The receptor set was obtained from an adult with an advanced solid tumor such as melanoma, head and neck, liver or kidney cancer.

The chain is built from TRBV27 and TRBJ1-3, with D tentatively TRBD1 (5 bases). Germline assignment: CDR1 MNHEY and CDR2 SMNVEV (reference sequence). This CDR3 has 15 residues. With 5 bases removed from V and 3 bases from J, the gap between germline ends came to 14 bases. The CDR3 is CASSPHWGNGNTIYF. The CDR3 DNA sequence: TGTGCCAGCAGTCCGCATTGGGGCAATGGAAACACCATATATTTT.

This sequence joins TRBV2 and TRBJ1-2, with 7 bases aligning to TRBD1. The CDR3 is 15 amino acids. Trimming removed 5 bases from V and 0 bases from J; junction bases left unmatched: 6. Germline V gene lookup returns CDR1 SNHLY and CDR2 FYNNEI. CDR3 sequence (DNA): TGTGCCAGCAGTCGACAGGGCCCAGCTAACTATGGCTACACCTTC. Amino acid sequence: CASSRQGPANYGYTF.

The chain has TRBV6-5 and TRBJ1-4; D not resolved. Trimming removed 4 bases from V and 1 base from J, with 13 bases in between. The V gene's germline CDR1 is MNHEY and CDR2 SVGAGI. The CDR3 runs to 16 residues. The CDR3 sequence: CASSSYSWQTNEKLFF. Written as DNA, the CDR3 is TGTGCCAGCAGTTCATACTCCTGGCAAACTAATGAAAAACTGTTTTTT.

This clone has only a few counts. This chain links TRBV7-2 with TRBJ1-5; the match to TRBD1 covers 8 bases. The CDR3 sequence is 15 residues long. Germline assignment: CDR1 SGHTA and CDR2 FQGNSA. With V trimmed by 4 bases and J by 3 bases, 5 bases remained unmatched. Here the CDR3 DNA reads TGTGCCAGCAGCTCGGGACAGGAACCCAATCAGCCCCAGCATTTT. It translates to CASSSGQEPNQPQHF.

This chain links TRBV2 with TRBJ2-7, with D unresolved. Germline assignment: CDR1 SNHLY and CDR2 FYNNEI. This CDR3 region has 12 residues. V was trimmed by 6 bases and J by 0 bases, leaving 6 bases between them. The CDR3 DNA is TGTGCCAGCAGCCGGAACTCCTACGAGCAGTACTTC. The encoded protein is CASSRNSYEQYF. Based on the CDR3 plus reference TRBV2 and TRBJ2-7, the full variable domain is EPEVTQTPSHQVTQMGQEVILRCVPISNHLYFYWYRQILGQKVEFLVSFYNNEISEKSEIFDDQFSVERPDGSNFTLKIRSTKLEDSAMYFCASSRNSYEQYFGPGTRLTVT.

The CDR3 DNA reads as TGCAGCGTTGAAGATGACACAGGGGGCTATGGCTACACCTTC. It codes for CSVEDDTGGYGYTF. V is TRBV29-1 and J is TRBJ1-2; TRBD1 matches at 8 bases. With V trimmed by 0 bases and J by 4 bases, 4 bases remained unmatched. The CDR3 length is 14 residues. The germline gives CDR1 SQVTM, CDR2 ANQGSEA.

The rearrangement joins TRBV28 to TRBJ1-5; no definite D call. The CDR3 sequence is 13 residues long. The V end was cut by 3 bases, the J end by 0 bases, with 3 bases between. Germline loops: CDR1 MDHEN, CDR2 SYDVKM. CDR3 sequence reads: CASSFHSNQPQHF. CDR3 DNA sequence: TGTGCCAGCAGTTTCCATAGCAATCAGCCCCAGCATTTT.

The rearrangement joins TRBV10-3 to TRBJ1-5; 7 bases are a match to TRBD1. V shed 9 bases and J 7 bases; nucleotides not matched to a gene: 9. The CDR3 spans 13 residues. CDR1 ENHRY and CDR2 SYGVKD come from the germline V gene. The CDR3: CAIGQALGQPQHF. The CDR3 DNA reads as TGTGCCATAGGACAGGCCCTAGGGCAGCCCCAGCATTTT.

The V call is TRBV9, the J call TRBJ2-2; perhaps TRBD1 as D (5 bases). V lost 2 bases and J 0 bases, leaving 8 bases between the germline ends. CDR1 is SGDLS, CDR2 YYNGEE, per germline. The CDR3 has 15 amino acids. The CDR3, as DNA: TGTGCCAGCAGCGTTAGGGGATCGAACACCGGGGAGCTGTTTTTT. Its protein is CASSVRGSNTGELFF.

This rearrangement joins TRBV28 to TRBJ2-7, with 8 bases aligning to TRBD2. Germline assignment: CDR1 MDHEN and CDR2 SYDVKM. CDR3 length: 15 amino acids. With 6 bases clipped from V and 1 base from J, the junction kept 8 bases outside the gene matches. CDR3: CASRPTSGGSYEQYF. The CDR3 nucleotides read TGTGCCAGCAGGCCTACTAGCGGAGGGTCCTACGAGCAGTACTTC.

The CDR3 nucleotides read TGTGCCAGTAGTACCACGCGCGGACAGGCTGACTCTGGGGCCAACGTCCTGACTTTC. It yields the protein CASSTTRGQADSGANVLTF. This sequence joins TRBV19 and TRBJ2-6; 7 nucleotides align to TRBD1. CDR1 is LNHDA, CDR2 SQIVND, per germline (reference sequence). The CDR3 is 19 amino acids. The junction had 12 bases not matched to a gene; V was cut back by 4 bases and J by 0 bases.

The rearrangement links TRBV19 to TRBJ2-3; D may be TRBD1 (6 bases). V was pared by 6 bases and J by 4 bases, with 17 bases between. This CDR3 has 15 amino acids. Germline lookup yields CDR1 LNHDA and CDR2 SQIVND (reference sequence). CDR3 DNA: TGTGCCAGTAGCTACAGGGAATGGGGCGCAGATACGCAGTATTTT. This encodes CASSYREWGADTQYF.

The rearrangement joins TRBV2 to TRBJ1-1; D gene uncertain. The CDR3 has 12 amino acids. V was pared by 5 bases and J by 1 base, with 5 bases between. CDR1 SNHLY and CDR2 FYNNEI come from the germline V gene. The CDR3 DNA reads as TGTGCCAGCAGTCCCTCGAACACTGAAGCTTTCTTT. It is translated as CASSPSNTEAFF.

The J gene is TRBJ2-7, the V gene TRBV28; D may be TRBD1 or TRBD2 (5 bases each). CDR1 is MDHEN, CDR2 SYDVKM, per germline. V lost 5 bases and J 7 bases, leaving 15 bases between the germline ends. The CDR3 loop spans 13 amino acids. CDR3 nucleotide sequence: TGTGCCAGCAGTACCCCGGGACGAGGAGAGCAGTACGTC. Translating it yields CASSTPGRGEQYV.

The V and J genes are TRBV5-1 and TRBJ2-2; D may be TRBD1 (5 bases). This CDR3 region has 15 residues. Trimming pared 4 bases from V and 0 bases from J, leaving 10 bases between. Germline V gives CDR1 SGHRS, CDR2 YFSETQ. The CDR3 sequence: CASSAGHSNTGELFF. CDR3 sequence (DNA): TGCGCCAGCAGCGCCGGACATTCGAACACCGGGGAGCTGTTTTTT.

The CDR3 sequence is CASKKTGGVGYTF. For the CDR3, the DNA is TGTGCCAGCAAGAAGACAGGGGGTGTTGGCTACACCTTC. This chain connects TRBV6-5 to TRBJ1-2; 9 bases match TRBD1. CDR1 and CDR2 from the germline V gene are MNHEY and SVGAGI. The CDR3 sequence is 13 residues long. The trim removed 7 bases at V and 7 bases at J, leaving 7 bases unmatched.

The chain joins TRBV5-1 to TRBJ1-1; D is possibly TRBD1 (5 bases). The CDR3 runs 13 residues. Germline V gives CDR1 SGHRS, CDR2 YFSETQ. Trimming removed 7 bases from V and 0 bases from J, with 10 bases in between. CDR3 sequence reads: CASRRDVNTEAFF. The CDR3 nucleotides read TGCGCCAGCCGAAGGGACGTGAACACTGAAGCTTTCTTT.

This chain uses TRBV6-5 with TRBJ1-2; 10 nucleotides line up with TRBD1. Germline assignment: CDR1 MNHEY and CDR2 SVGAGI. Germline trimming cut 4 bases from V and 0 bases from J; bases unmatched to any gene: 5. The CDR3 has 16 residues. CDR3 sequence (DNA): TGTGCCAGCAGTTTGACAGGGGGCAAATCTAACTATGGCTACACCTTC. Encoded protein: CASSLTGGKSNYGYTF.

V is TRBV2 and J is TRBJ2-2, with 12 bases that match TRBD2. The length of the CDR3 is 15 residues. The ends lost 5 bases at V and 5 bases at J; junction bases unmatched: 3. The germline CDR1 and CDR2 sequences are SNHLY and FYNNEI. CDR3 nucleotides: TGTGCCAGCAGTCGACTAGCGGGGGCAACCGGGGAGCTGTTTTTT. It codes for CASSRLAGATGELFF.

As DNA, the CDR3 is TGCGCCAGCAGCCCCCAAACGGGGGGGGTAGGTACTGAAGCTTTCTTT. It specifies CASSPQTGGVGTEAFF. The rearrangement joins TRBV5-1 to TRBJ1-1, with a tentative D call TRBD1 (5 bases). Germline V lookup: CDR1 SGHRS, CDR2 YFSETQ. Between the trimmed V and J ends, which lost 4 bases and 5 bases, there was a span of 21 bases. This CDR3 is 16 amino acids long. The entire variable domain, with the rest obtained from reference TRBV5-1 and TRBJ1-1, is as follows: KAGVTQTPRYLIKTRGQQVTLSCSPISGHRSVSWYQQTPGQGLQFLFEYFSETQRNKGNFPGRFSGRQFSNSRSEMNVSTLELGDSALYLCASSPQTGGVGTEAFFGQGTRLTVV.

The rearrangement joins TRBV19 to TRBJ2-5; no clear D gene. This CDR3 has 11 amino acids. Trimming took 4 bases from V and 3 from J, leaving 3 bases between them. Germline CDR1 LNHDA, CDR2 SQIVND (reference sequence). The DNA for the CDR3 is TGTGCCAGTAGTAATAAAGAGACCCAGTACTTC. Translation: CASSNKETQYF.

The rearrangement uses TRBV28 and TRBJ2-2; D not resolved. Trimming shortened V by 4 bases and J by 4 bases, and 4 bases separated the two germline ends. Germline V CDR1 and CDR2: MDHEN, SYDVKM. This CDR3 comprises 12 residues. The CDR3, as DNA: TGTGCCAGCAGTTCGGGCACCGGGGAGCTGTTTTTT. As protein: CASSSGTGELFF.

This clone was recorded a few times. V and J are TRBV5-1 and TRBJ2-3; 11 nucleotides line up with TRBD2. Unmatched junction bases numbered 12, after V lost 4 bases and J lost 2 bases. Germline lookup yields CDR1 SGHRS and CDR2 YFSETQ. CDR3 length: 18 amino acids. The CDR3 spells CASSIHSGRALFTDTQYF. In DNA, the CDR3 is TGCGCCAGCAGCATACATAGCGGGAGGGCCCTTTTCACAGATACGCAGTATTTT.